This T cell receptor beta chain is from a study of CD8+CD57+ T cells in acquired aplastic anemia. Turning to the study itself: About 11 million reads, on average, were obtained for CD4+ cells from healthy donors.

Comments on this clonotype: Its antigen remains unidentified.

General study points: For CD8+ Simpson's diversity, patients and controls showed no significant difference. There were some 27 CD8+ CDR3 sequences that occurred in both patients and controls.

TCR beta VDJ and CDR3 profiling used genomic DNA as template. MiXCR, applied by TCRdb to the reads, yields one record per CDR3 protein. The table records 100,000 to 150,000 distinct CDR3 sequences, roughly two fifths of them present only once. The CDR3 has 12 amino acids. The V end lost 7 bases, the J end lost 10 bases, and 19 bases lay between the germline ends. Germline V gene lookup returns CDR1 SQVTM and CDR2 ANQGSEA. The sequence came from a human donor in good health, serving as a control. The sample consisted of sorted CD4+, CD8+, or CD8+CD57+ T cells (not recorded which) from PBMCs. The J gene is TRBJ1-2, the V gene TRBV29-1; maybe TRBD1 (6 bases). The CDR3 reads CSADRDTRVYTF. CDR3 coding DNA: TGCAGCGCTGATCGGGACACAAGGGTCTACACCTTC.